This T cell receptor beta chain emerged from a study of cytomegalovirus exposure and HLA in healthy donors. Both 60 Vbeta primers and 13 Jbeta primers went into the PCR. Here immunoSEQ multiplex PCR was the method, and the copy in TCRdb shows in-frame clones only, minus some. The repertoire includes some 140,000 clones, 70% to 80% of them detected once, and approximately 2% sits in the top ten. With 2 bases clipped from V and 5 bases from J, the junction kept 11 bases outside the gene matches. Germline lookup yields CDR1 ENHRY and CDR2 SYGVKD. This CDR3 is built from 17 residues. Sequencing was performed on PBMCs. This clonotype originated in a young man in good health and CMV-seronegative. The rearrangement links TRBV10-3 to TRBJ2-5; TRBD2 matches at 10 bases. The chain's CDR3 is CAISELASGSGGETQYF. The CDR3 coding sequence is TGTGCCATCAGTGAGCTGGCTAGCGGGAGTGGAGGGGAGACCCAGTACTTC.